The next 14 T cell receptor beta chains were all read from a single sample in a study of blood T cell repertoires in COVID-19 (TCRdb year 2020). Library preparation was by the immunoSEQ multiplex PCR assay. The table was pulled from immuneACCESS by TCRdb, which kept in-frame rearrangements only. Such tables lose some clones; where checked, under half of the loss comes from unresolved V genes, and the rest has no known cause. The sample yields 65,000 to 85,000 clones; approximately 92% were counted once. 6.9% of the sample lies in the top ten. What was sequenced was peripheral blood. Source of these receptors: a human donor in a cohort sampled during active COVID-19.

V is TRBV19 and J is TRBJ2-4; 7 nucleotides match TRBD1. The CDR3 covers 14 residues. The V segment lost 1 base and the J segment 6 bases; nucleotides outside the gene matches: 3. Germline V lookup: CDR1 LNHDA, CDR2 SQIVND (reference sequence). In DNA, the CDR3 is TGTGCCAGTAGTATAGGTTGGACAGGAAACATTCAGTACTTC. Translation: CASSIGWTGNIQYF.

CDR3 nucleotides: TGTGCCATCAGTGAGTCTGGCGGCTCGAACACTGAAGCTTTCTTT. As protein: CAISESGGSNTEAFF. The V call is TRBV10-3, the J call TRBJ1-1; no firm D call. The CDR3 has 15 residues. V shed 0 bases and J shed 1 base, with 9 bases lying between them. CDR1 and CDR2 from the germline V gene are ENHRY and SYGVKD.

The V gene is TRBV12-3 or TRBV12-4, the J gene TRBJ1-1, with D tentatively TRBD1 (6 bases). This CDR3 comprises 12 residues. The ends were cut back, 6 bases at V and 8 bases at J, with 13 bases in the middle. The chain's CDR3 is CASRDSLREAFF. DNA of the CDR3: TGTGCCAGCAGGGACAGTCTTCGGGAAGCTTTCTTT.

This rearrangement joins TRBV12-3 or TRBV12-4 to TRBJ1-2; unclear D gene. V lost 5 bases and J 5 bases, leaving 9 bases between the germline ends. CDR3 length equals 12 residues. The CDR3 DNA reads TGTGCCAGCAGTCGCGGCACATATGGCTACACCTTC. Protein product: CASSRGTYGYTF.

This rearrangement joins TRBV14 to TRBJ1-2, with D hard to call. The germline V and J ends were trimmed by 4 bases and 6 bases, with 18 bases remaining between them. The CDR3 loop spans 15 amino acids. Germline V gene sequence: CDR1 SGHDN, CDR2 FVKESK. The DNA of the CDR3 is TGTGCCAGCAGCCTAGGCCCGGCAGTCAGGCATGGCTACACCTTC. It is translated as CASSLGPAVRHGYTF.

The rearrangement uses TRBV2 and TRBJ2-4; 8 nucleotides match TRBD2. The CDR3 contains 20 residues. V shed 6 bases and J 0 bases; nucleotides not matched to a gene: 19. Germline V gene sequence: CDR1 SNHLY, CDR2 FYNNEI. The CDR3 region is CASRVRGGGIPHLAKNIQYF. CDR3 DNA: TGTGCCAGCAGGGTCAGGGGCGGGGGGATTCCTCACCTAGCCAAAAACATTCAGTACTTC.

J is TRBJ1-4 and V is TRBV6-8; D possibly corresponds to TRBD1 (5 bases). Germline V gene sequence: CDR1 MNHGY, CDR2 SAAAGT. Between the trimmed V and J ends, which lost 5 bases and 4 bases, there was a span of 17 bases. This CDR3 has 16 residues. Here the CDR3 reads CASSRDGLGGNEKLFF. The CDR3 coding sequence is TGTGCCAGCAGTCGGGACGGGTTGGGGGGTAATGAAAAACTGTTTTTT.

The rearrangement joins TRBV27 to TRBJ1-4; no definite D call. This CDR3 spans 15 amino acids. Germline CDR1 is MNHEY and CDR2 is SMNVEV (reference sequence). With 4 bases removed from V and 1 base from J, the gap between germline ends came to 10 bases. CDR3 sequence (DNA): TGTGCCAGCAGTTCCCAACTCCGAACTAATGAAAAACTGTTTTTT. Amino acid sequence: CASSSQLRTNEKLFF.

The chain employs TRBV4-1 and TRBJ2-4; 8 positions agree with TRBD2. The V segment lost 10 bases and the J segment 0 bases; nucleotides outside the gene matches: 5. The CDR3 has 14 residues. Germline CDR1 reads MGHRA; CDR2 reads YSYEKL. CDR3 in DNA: TGCGCCACCGGGCGGGAGGTAGCCAAAAACATTCAGTACTTC. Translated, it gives CATGREVAKNIQYF.

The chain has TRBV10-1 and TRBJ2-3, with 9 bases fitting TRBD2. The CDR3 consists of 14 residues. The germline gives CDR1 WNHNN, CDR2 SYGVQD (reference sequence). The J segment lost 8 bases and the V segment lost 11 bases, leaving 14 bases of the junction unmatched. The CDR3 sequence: CASTEAGGPGTQYF. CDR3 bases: TGCGCCTCGACGGAGGCGGGGGGGCCGGGTACGCAGTATTTT.

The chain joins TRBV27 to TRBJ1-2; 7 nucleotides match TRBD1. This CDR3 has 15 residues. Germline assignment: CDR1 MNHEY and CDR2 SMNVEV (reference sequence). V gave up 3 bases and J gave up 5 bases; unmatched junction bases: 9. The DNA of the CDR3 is TGTGCCAGCAGTTTGACGACAGGGATGGGGTATGGCTACACCTTC. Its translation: CASSLTTGMGYGYTF.

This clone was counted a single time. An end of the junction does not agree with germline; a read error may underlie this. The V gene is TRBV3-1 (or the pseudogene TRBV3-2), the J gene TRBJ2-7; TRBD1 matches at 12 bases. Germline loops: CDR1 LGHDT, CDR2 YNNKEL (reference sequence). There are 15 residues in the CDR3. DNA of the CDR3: TGTGCCAGCAGCCAAGTCCCCAGGGACAGGGGGCTGCGACACTTC. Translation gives CASSQVPRDRGLRHF.

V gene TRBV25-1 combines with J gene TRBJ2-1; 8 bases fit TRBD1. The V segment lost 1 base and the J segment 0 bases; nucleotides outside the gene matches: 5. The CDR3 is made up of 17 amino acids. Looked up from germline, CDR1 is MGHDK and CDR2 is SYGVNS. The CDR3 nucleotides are TGTGCCAGCAGTGAATCCCGGACAGGGTACTCCTACAATGAGCAGTTCTTC. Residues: CASSESRTGYSYNEQFF.

Here the CDR3 reads CASSLAFGVKDYGYTF. DNA of the CDR3: TGCGCCAGCAGCTTGGCCTTCGGGGTAAAGGACTATGGCTACACCTTC. The chain is built from TRBV5-1 and TRBJ1-2; no definite D call. With 0 bases removed from V and 3 bases from J, the gap between germline ends came to 15 bases. Germline V gives CDR1 SGHRS, CDR2 YFSETQ. This CDR3 has 16 residues.